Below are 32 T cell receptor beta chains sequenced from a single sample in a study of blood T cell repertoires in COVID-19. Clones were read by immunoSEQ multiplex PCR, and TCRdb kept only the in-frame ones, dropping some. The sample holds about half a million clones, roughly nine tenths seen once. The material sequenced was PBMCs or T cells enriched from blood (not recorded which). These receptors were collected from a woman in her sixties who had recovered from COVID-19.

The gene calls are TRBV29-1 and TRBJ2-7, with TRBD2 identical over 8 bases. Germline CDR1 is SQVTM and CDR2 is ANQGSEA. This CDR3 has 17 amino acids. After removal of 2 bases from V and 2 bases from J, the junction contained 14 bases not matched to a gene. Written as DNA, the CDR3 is TGCAGCGTTGAACCCCGGGGGGGGCAAAGTTACCCCTACGAGCAGTACGTC. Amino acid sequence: CSVEPRGGQSYPYEQYV.

This CDR3 is CASRRDAGASYEQYV. CDR3 coding DNA: TGTGCCAGCAGGAGGGATGCGGGGGCGTCCTACGAGCAGTACGTC. The chain recombines TRBV6-5 with TRBJ2-7; possibly TRBD2 for D (7 bases). CDR3 length: 15 residues. The V end was cut by 6 bases, the J end by 1 base, with 16 bases between. Per germline, CDR1 MNHEY and CDR2 SVGAGI.

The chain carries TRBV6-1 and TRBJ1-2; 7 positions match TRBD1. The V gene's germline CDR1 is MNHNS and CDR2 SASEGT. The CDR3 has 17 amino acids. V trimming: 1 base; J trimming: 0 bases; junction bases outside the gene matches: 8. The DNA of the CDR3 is TGTGCCAGCAGTGAAGAGACAGGGCCAGTACCTAACTATGGCTACACCTTC. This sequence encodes CASSEETGPVPNYGYTF.

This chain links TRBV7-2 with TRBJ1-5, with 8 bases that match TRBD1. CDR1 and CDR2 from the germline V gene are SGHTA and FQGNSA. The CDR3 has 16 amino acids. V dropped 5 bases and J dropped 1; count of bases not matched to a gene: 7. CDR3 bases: TGTGCCAGCAGCCCCCAGGGGGCGATAAGCAATCAGCCCCAGCATTTT. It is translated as CASSPQGAISNQPQHF.

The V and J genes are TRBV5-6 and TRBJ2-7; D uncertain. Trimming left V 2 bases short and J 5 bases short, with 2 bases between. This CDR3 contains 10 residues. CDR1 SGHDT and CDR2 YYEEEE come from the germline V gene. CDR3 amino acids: CASSFNEQYV. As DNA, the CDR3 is TGTGCCAGCAGCTTTAACGAGCAGTACGTC.

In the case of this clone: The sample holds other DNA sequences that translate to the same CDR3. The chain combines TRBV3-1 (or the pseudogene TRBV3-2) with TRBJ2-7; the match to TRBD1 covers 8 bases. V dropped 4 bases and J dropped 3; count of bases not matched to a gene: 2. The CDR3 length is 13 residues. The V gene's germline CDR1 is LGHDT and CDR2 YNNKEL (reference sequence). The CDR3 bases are TGTGCCAGCAGCCTCGGACAGGGCTACGAGCAGTACGTC. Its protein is CASSLGQGYEQYV.

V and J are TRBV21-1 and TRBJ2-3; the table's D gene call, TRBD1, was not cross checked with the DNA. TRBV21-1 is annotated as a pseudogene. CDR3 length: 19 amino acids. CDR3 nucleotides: TGTGCCAGCAGCAAGGGGGGACAGGGGGCGCCCTCTAGCACAGATACGCAGTATTTT. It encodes CASSKGGQGAPSSTDTQYF.

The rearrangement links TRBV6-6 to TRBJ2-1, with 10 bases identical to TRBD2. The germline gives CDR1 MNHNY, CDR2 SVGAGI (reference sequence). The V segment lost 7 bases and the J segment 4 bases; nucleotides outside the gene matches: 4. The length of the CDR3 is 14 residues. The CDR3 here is CASTSSGGYNEQFF. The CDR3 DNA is TGTGCCAGCACCTCTAGCGGGGGTTACAATGAGCAGTTCTTC.

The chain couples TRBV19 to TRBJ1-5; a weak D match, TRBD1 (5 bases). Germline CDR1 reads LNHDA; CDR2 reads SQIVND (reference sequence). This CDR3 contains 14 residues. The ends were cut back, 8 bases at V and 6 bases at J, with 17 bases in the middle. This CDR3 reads CASAKEVGGQPQHF. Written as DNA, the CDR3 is TGTGCCAGTGCCAAGGAGGTGGGGGGTCAGCCCCAGCATTTT. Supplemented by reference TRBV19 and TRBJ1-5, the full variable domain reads DGGITQSPKYLFRKEGQNVTLSCEQNLNHDAMYWYRQDPGQGLRLIYYSQIVNDFQKGDIAEGYSVSREKKESFPLTVTSAQKNPTAFYLCASAKEVGGQPQHFGDGTRLSIL.

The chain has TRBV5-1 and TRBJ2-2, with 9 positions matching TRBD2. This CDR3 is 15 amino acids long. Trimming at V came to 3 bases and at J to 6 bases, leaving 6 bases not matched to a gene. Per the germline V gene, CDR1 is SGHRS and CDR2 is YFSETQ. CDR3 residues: CASSWASGEAGELFF. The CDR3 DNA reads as TGCGCCAGCAGCTGGGCTAGCGGGGAGGCCGGGGAGCTGTTTTTT.

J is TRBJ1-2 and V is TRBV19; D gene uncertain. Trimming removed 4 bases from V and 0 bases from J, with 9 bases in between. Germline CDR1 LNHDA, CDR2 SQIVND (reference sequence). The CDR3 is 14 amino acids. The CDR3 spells CASSTYQANYGYTF. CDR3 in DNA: TGTGCCAGTAGTACCTACCAAGCTAACTATGGCTACACCTTC.

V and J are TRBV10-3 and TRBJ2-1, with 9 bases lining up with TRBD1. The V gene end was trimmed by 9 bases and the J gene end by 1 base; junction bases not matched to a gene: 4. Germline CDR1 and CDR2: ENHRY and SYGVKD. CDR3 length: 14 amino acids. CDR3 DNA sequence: TGTGCCATACGGACAGGGGAGTCCTACAATGAGCAGTTCTTC. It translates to CAIRTGESYNEQFF.

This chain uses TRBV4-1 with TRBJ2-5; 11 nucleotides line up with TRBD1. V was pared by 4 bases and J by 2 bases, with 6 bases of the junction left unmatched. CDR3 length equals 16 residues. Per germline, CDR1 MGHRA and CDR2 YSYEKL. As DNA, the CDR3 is TGCGCCAGCAGCCCCAGGACAGGGGGCGAGCAAGAGACCCAGTACTTC. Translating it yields CASSPRTGGEQETQYF.

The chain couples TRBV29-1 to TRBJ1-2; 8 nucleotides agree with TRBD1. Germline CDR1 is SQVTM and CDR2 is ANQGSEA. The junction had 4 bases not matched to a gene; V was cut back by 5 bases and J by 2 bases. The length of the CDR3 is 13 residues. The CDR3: CSVPRTGNYGYTF. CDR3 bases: TGCAGCGTTCCAAGGACAGGGAACTATGGCTACACCTTC.

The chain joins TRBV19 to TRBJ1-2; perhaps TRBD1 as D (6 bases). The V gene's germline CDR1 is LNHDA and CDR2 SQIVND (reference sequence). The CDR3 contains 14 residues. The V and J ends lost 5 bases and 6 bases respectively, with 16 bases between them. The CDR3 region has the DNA TGTGCCAGTAGTCCCGCGACAGGACACCATGGCTACACCTTC. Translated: CASSPATGHHGYTF.

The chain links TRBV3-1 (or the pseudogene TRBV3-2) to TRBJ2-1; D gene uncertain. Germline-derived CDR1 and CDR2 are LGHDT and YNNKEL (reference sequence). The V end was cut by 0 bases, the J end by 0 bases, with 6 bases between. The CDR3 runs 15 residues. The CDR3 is CASSQDASSYNEQFF. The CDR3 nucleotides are TGTGCCAGCAGCCAAGATGCGAGCTCCTACAATGAGCAGTTCTTC.

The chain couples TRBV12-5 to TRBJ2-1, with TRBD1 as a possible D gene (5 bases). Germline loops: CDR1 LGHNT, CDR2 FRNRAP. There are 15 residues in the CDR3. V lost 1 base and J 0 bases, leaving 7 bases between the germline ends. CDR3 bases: TGTGCTAGTGGTTTGGGCCAGGGCTCCTACAATGAGCAGTTCTTC. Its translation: CASGLGQGSYNEQFF.

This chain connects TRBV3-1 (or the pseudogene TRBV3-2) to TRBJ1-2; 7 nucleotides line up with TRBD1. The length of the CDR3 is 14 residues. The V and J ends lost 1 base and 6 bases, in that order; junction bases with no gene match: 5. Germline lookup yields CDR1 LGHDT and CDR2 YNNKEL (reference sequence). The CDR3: CASSQASTGNGYTF. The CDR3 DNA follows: TGTGCCAGCAGCCAAGCCTCGACAGGGAATGGCTACACCTTC.

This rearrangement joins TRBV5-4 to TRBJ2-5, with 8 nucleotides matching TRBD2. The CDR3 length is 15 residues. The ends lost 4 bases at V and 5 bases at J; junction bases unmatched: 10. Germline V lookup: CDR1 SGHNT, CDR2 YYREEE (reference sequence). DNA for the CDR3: TGTGCCAGCAGCATAGTAGCGGGGCCGATTGAGACCCAGTACTTC. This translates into CASSIVAGPIETQYF.

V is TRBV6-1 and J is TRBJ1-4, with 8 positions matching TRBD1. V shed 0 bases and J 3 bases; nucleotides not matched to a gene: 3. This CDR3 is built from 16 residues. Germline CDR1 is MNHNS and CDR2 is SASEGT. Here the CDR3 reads CASSEAGQGSNEKLFF. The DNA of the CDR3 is TGTGCCAGCAGTGAAGCTGGACAGGGTTCTAATGAAAAACTGTTTTTT.

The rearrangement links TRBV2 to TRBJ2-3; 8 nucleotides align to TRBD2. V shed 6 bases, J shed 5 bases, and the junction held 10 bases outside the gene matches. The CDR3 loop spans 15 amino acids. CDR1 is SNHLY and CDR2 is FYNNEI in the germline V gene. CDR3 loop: CASRPGLGAVDTQYF. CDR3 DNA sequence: TGTGCCAGCAGGCCGGGACTAGGAGCGGTAGATACGCAGTATTTT.

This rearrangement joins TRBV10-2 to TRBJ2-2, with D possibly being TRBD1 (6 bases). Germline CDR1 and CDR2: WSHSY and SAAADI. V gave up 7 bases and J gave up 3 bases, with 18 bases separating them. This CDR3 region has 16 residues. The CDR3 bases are TGCGCCAGCACCACAGGGACCCCCCCCGACACCGGGGAGCTGTTTTTT. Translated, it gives CASTTGTPPDTGELFF.

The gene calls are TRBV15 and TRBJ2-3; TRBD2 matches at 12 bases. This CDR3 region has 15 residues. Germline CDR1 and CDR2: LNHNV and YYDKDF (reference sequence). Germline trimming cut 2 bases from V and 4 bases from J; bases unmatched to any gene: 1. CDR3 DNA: TGTGCCACCAGCAGACTAGCGGGGGGGTCAGATACGCAGTATTTT. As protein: CATSRLAGGSDTQYF.

CDR3 nucleotide sequence: TGCAGCGCCGATCCGGGACAGGGGTACACTGAAGCTTTCTTT. Protein: CSADPGQGYTEAFF. V gene TRBV29-1 combines with J gene TRBJ1-1; TRBD1 matches 10 bases. The CDR3 extends over 14 amino acids. The germline CDR1 and CDR2 sequences are SQVTM and ANQGSEA. V shed 7 bases, J shed 3 bases, and the junction held 8 bases outside the gene matches.

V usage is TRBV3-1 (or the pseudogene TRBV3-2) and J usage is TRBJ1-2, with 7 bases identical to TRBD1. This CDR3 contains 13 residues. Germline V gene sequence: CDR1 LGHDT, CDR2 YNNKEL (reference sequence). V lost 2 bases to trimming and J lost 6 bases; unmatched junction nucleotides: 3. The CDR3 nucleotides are TGTGCCAGCAGCCAAAGGGGGCCCAATGGCTACACCTTC. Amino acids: CASSQRGPNGYTF.

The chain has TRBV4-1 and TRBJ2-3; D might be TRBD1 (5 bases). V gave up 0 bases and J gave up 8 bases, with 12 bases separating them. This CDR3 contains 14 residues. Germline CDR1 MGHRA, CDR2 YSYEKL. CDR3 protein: CASSQDKGPFTQYF. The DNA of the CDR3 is TGCGCCAGCAGCCAAGATAAGGGGCCCTTTACGCAGTATTTT.

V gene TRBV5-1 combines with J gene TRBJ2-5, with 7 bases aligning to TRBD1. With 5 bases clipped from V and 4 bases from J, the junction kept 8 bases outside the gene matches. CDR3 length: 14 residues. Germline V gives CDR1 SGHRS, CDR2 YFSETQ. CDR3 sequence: CASRTRQGIETQYF. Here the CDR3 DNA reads TGCGCCAGCAGGACGAGACAGGGTATAGAGACCCAGTACTTC. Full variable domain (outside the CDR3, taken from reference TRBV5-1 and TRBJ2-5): KAGVTQTPRYLIKTRGQQVTLSCSPISGHRSVSWYQQTPGQGLQFLFEYFSETQRNKGNFPGRFSGRQFSNSRSEMNVSTLELGDSALYLCASRTRQGIETQYFGPGTRLLVL.

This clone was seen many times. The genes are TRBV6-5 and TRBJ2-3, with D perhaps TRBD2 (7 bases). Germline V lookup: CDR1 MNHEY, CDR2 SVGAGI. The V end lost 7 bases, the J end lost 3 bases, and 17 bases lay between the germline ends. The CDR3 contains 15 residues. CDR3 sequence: CASKLAGGPTDTQYF. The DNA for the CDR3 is TGTGCCAGCAAGCTCGCCGGGGGGCCGACAGATACGCAGTATTTT.

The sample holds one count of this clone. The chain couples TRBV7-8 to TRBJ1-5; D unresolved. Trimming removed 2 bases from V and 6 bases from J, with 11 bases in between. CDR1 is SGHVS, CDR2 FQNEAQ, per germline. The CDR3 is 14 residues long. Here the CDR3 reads CASSLSGGTQPQHF. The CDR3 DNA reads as TGTGCCAGCAGCTTATCGGGAGGCACTCAGCCCCAGCATTTT.

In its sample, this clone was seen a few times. As DNA, the CDR3 is TGTGCCAGTAGTATTCGGCAGGGGATGGGCAATCAGCCCCAGCATTTT. As protein: CASSIRQGMGNQPQHF. The V call is TRBV19, the J call TRBJ1-5, with TRBD1 as a possible D gene (6 bases). Trimming pared 3 bases from V and 2 bases from J, leaving 14 bases between. CDR1 LNHDA and CDR2 SQIVND come from the germline V gene (reference sequence). The CDR3 totals 16 residues.

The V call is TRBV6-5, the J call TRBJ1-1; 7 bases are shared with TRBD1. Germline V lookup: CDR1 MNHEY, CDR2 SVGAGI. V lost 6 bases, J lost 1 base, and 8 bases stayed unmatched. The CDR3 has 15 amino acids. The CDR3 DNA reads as TGTGCCAGCAGAAGAGAGGGACAGAAGAACACTGAAGCTTTCTTT. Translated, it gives CASRREGQKNTEAFF.

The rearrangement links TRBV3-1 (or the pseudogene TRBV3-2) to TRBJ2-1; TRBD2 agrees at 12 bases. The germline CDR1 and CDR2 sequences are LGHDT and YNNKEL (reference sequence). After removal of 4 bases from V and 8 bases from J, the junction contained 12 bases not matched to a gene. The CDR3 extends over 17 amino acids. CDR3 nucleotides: TGTGCCAGCAGCCGCCGGACTAGCGGGGCCTCTTATTATGAGCAGTTCTTC. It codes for CASSRRTSGASYYEQFF.